This T cell receptor (beta chain) is from a study of shared clonotypes between healthy human individuals (TCRdb year 2020). Background on the whole study: The cohort included a few men and two women between 18 and 49 years of age. Per donor, leukapheresis produced somewhere between about 0.8 and 9 billion PBMCs. To estimate repertoire size and how much clonotype sharing occurs between individuals, the study deeply sequenced the blood TCR repertoires of about 5 healthy adults. Libraries were prepared and TCR repertoires were sequenced by different laboratories using diverse techniques, in order to increase sequencing depth and limit assay-specific biases. For each donor, CD4 naive and CD4 memory were each given three plates, CD8 naive was given two plates, and CD8 memory was given one plate. Findings and caveats that apply to the study as a whole: Based on pairwise subsampling, the degree of clonotype sharing among donors was expected to be affected by sequencing depth. Naive subsets generally had larger estimated clonotype richness than memory subsets did. Compared with non-shared clonotypes, clonotypes shared by all four sorted-subset donors had higher generation probabilities. Sampling was restricted to blood, and TCR repertoires in tissues likely differ from the TCR repertoires found in blood. When a handful of donors were compared, the shared fraction of clonotypes was roughly 5% for naive CD4, roughly 3.4% for naive CD8, 2.3% for memory CD4, and 0.4% for memory CD8. Even with the large sequencing depth, rarefaction of the sorted-subset datasets indicated that sequencing was incomplete. Because the study included only a small number of donors, the genetic and exposure-history diversity represented was limited.

Reading the germline V gene gives CDR1 WSHSY and CDR2 SAAADI. The CDR3 holds 11 amino acids from the cysteine to the phenylalanine. This entry keeps only the CDR3 DNA: 33 bases, framed from base 1. V loses 8 bases, J loses 8 bases, and the germline ends lie 10 bases apart. As to this clone: Its antigen is unknown. There are no base qualities to consult, and no much larger clone falls within one base.

For the CD8 naive samples, CD45RO-negative cells were positively selected for CCR7, yielding a CD45RA+CCR7+ population from which TemRA cells were excluded. Healthy HIV-negative adults with no recently reported acute infections or vaccinations were included as donors. Every donor was a Caucasian adult residing in Nashville, Tennessee, USA. After blood collection by leukapheresis, PBMCs were isolated using Ficoll-Histopaque density gradient centrifugation and then cryopreserved in the vapor phase of liquid nitrogen. Purity and quantity of every magnetically sorted T cell population were checked by analytical flow cytometry. Genomic DNA was isolated from every sorted fraction and measured by UV absorbance on a Nanodrop 2000c. TCR CDR3 regions were amplified from genomic DNA by multiplex PCR using the deep immunoSEQ assay. Extracted genomic DNA from each cell subset was distributed evenly across all wells of several immunoSEQ 96-well plates, and each plate was treated as a replicate. Each replicate PCR for sorted subsets received approximately 200 ng genomic DNA, equal to tens of thousands of T cell genomes. Purified libraries were measured with a Qubit 3.0 fluorometer, size-checked on a Bioanalyzer 2100, and measured again with the KAPA Library Quantification kit. Every immunoSEQ 96-well plate was sequenced on a dedicated single-read 150-cycle Illumina NextSeq 550 flow cell. The authors' pipeline ran thus. Because only junctional sequences without quality scores were contained in the immunoSEQ output, filtering matching that applied to full-length reads could not be performed. Sequences were annotated with PyIR, a Python wrapper for IgBLAST v1.9, using IMGT germline references to assign V/J genes and CDR3. Any read was removed if the V/J assignment was weak (E-value above 1e-6), the CDR3 was missing, or the read contained stop codons, out-of-frame junctions, or ambiguous translated residues. V3J clonotypes were defined as sequences sharing an identical inferred V gene, J gene, and CDR3 amino acid sequence. Percentage overlap between repertoires was calculated by dividing the number of shared unique clonotypes by the size of the smaller repertoire. Richness of each repertoire was evaluated using RTK rarefaction, the Chao1 estimator, and Recon v2.1 estimates of unobserved clonotypes. OLGA was used to compute generation probabilities for all TCRbeta clonotypes that the gDNA method yielded from a few donors. TCRdb obtained this table from immuneACCESS and retained in-frame rearrangements with V and J assigned. These tables miss some clones; where compared with another copy, unresolved V genes account for less than half of the shortfall, and the remainder is unexplained. V, J and clone size were drawn from that table, and D and trimming were deduced from the DNA. This sample gives approximately 720,000 clones in total; 92% of them show up just once. The top ten clones comprise more than 20% of the sample.

Material: naive CD8+ T cells sorted from blood. The sample's cell subset or site label, decoded: CD45RA+CCR7+. This TCR was recovered from a man between 25 and 39 years old in good health. Recombination linked TRBV10-2 to TRBJ2-1, with the D gene not confidently named. The nucleotide sequence reads as follows: TGCGCCAGCGCGGCATATTATGAGCAGTTCTTC. This codes for CASAAYYEQFF.